These T cell receptor beta chains were read from a single sample in a study of blood T cell repertoires in COVID-19. The data were produced by immunoSEQ multiplex PCR, yet TCRdb's version contains in-frame clones alone and is incomplete. The sample yields fewer than 250,000 clones, 85% seen once. Material for sequencing was PBMCs or T cells enriched from blood (not recorded which). All receptors derive from a woman aged 45 to 65 with acute COVID-19. CDR3s include the opening cysteine and the closing phenylalanine or tryptophan. Fields, in order: D gene, V gene, J gene, clone size, CDR3 DNA, CDR3 protein. The D gene is left open where the match is weak. Expanded clones get a size class; other rows say once, few or many, or leave the size out.

D gene: NA; V gene: TRBV27; J gene: TRBJ1-6; clone size: NA; CDR3 DNA: TGTGCCAGCAGACCCGGGACAATTAATTCACCCCTCCACTTT; CDR3 protein: CASRPGTINSPLHF
D gene: NA; V gene: TRBV10-3; J gene: TRBJ1-2; clone size: NA; CDR3 DNA: TGTGCCATCAGTGACTCCTCCAACGCGGATGGCTACACCTTC; CDR3 protein: CAISDSSNADGYTF
D gene: TRBD1; V gene: TRBV5-1; J gene: TRBJ1-1; clone size: NA; CDR3 DNA: TGCGCCAGCAGCTTAACAGGGGGCGCAGGCACTGAAGCTTTCTTT; CDR3 protein: CASSLTGGAGTEAFF
D gene: NA; V gene: TRBV6-6; J gene: TRBJ1-2; clone size: NA; CDR3 DNA: TGTGCCAGCACCCGGGACACCTCGGGCAGCTACACCTTC; CDR3 protein: CASTRDTSGSYTF
D gene: NA; V gene: TRBV6-5; J gene: TRBJ1-6; clone size: NA; CDR3 DNA: TGTGCCAGCAGCCAGGGCGTCAATAATTCACCCCTCCACTTT; CDR3 protein: CASSQGVNNSPLHF
D gene: NA; V gene: TRBV29-1; J gene: TRBJ1-2; clone size: NA; CDR3 DNA: TGCAGCGTTGACCCCAACGGGGGAGGAGACTATGGCTACACCTTC; CDR3 protein: CSVDPNGGGDYGYTF
D gene: NA; V gene: TRBV10-2; J gene: TRBJ1-2; clone size: NA; CDR3 DNA: TGCGCCAGCAGTGAGTCTTCACGAGATTCTGGCTACACCTTC; CDR3 protein: CASSESSRDSGYTF
D gene: NA; V gene: TRBV5-1; J gene: TRBJ1-3; clone size: NA; CDR3 DNA: TGCGCCAGCAGCTTGGATCAGGAACTGTCTGGAAACACCATATATTTT; CDR3 protein: CASSLDQELSGNTIYF
D gene: NA; V gene: TRBV27; J gene: TRBJ2-6; clone size: once; CDR3 DNA: TGTGCCAGCAGTTACGGGGGGCGAGGGGCCAACGTCCTGACTTTC; CDR3 protein: CASSYGGRGANVLTF
D gene: NA; V gene: TRBV5-6; J gene: TRBJ2-2; clone size: NA; CDR3 DNA: TGTGCCAGCAGCTCCGACCGGGGGTTTTCCGGGGAGCTGTTTTTT; CDR3 protein: CASSSDRGFSGELFF
D gene: TRBD1; V gene: TRBV5-1; J gene: TRBJ2-7; clone size: NA; CDR3 DNA: TGCGCCAGCAGCTGGACAGGGTACGAGCAGTACTTC; CDR3 protein: CASSWTGYEQYF
D gene: NA; V gene: TRBV4-1; J gene: TRBJ1-1; clone size: NA; CDR3 DNA: TGCGCCAGCAGCCAAGAGCAGGGGTTAAACACTGAAGCTTTCTTT; CDR3 protein: CASSQEQGLNTEAFF
D gene: NA; V gene: TRBV6-1; J gene: TRBJ1-4; clone size: NA; CDR3 DNA: TGTGCCAGCAGTGAAATCGACAGCCCTGAAAAACTGTTTTTT; CDR3 protein: CASSEIDSPEKLFF
D gene: TRBD2; V gene: TRBV27; J gene: TRBJ2-3; clone size: NA; CDR3 DNA: TGTGCCAGCGGTGGACTAGCGGGGGCCGCAGATACGCAGTATTTT; CDR3 protein: CASGGLAGAADTQYF
D gene: NA; V gene: TRBV28; J gene: TRBJ1-2; clone size: NA; CDR3 DNA: TGTGCCAGCAGTTCCGGGTTTTTGTGGGGGGAGCCTAACTATGGCTACACCTTC; CDR3 protein: CASSSGFLWGEPNYGYTF
D gene: NA; V gene: TRBV11-2; J gene: TRBJ1-1; clone size: NA; CDR3 DNA: TGTGCCAGCAGCTTACAGGAAGATACTGAAGCTTTCTTT; CDR3 protein: CASSLQEDTEAFF
D gene: TRBD1; V gene: TRBV5-1; J gene: TRBJ2-5; clone size: NA; CDR3 DNA: TGCGCCAGCAGCTTTGACAGGGGGGGAGAGACCCAGTACTTC; CDR3 protein: CASSFDRGGETQYF
D gene: TRBD1; V gene: TRBV4-3; J gene: TRBJ1-5; clone size: NA; CDR3 DNA: TGCGCCAGCAGCCCGGCAGGGGGCGGTCAGCCCCAGCATTTT; CDR3 protein: CASSPAGGGQPQHF
D gene: TRBD1; V gene: TRBV5-1; J gene: TRBJ1-6; clone size: NA; CDR3 DNA: TGCGCCAGCAGCTTGGTCCGGGACAGGGATTTACCCCTCCACTTT; CDR3 protein: CASSLVRDRDLPLHF
D gene: TRBD1; V gene: TRBV20-1; J gene: TRBJ1-2; clone size: NA; CDR3 DNA: TGCAGTGCTAGTGGCGACAGGGGCCATGGCTACACCTTC; CDR3 protein: CSASGDRGHGYTF
D gene: TRBD1; V gene: TRBV5-1; J gene: TRBJ1-1; clone size: NA; CDR3 DNA: TGCGCCAGCAGCTTGACAGGGGGCGGTGAAGCTTTCTTT; CDR3 protein: CASSLTGGGEAFF
D gene: TRBD1; V gene: TRBV11-2; J gene: TRBJ1-2; clone size: NA; CDR3 DNA: TGTGCCAGCAGCCGAACTAGGACAGGGGATGATGGCTACACCTTC; CDR3 protein: CASSRTRTGDDGYTF
D gene: TRBD1; V gene: TRBV4-3; J gene: TRBJ1-1; clone size: few; CDR3 DNA: TGCGCCAGCAGCCACGACCGACAGGGGGCCCGTGAAGCTTTCTTT; CDR3 protein: CASSHDRQGAREAFF
D gene: TRBD1; V gene: TRBV6-6; J gene: TRBJ2-2; clone size: NA; CDR3 DNA: TGTGCCAGCAGTCTTTTCCCTCGACAGGGTCCCGGGGAGCTGTTTTTT; CDR3 protein: CASSLFPRQGPGELFF
D gene: NA; V gene: TRBV6-1; J gene: TRBJ1-3; clone size: NA; CDR3 DNA: TGTGCCAGCGGTGGACAGCAAAAGCATCTCTCTGGAAACACCATATATTTT; CDR3 protein: CASGGQQKHLSGNTIYF
D gene: TRBD1; V gene: TRBV29-1; J gene: TRBJ1-1; clone size: NA; CDR3 DNA: TGCAGCGCCATGGCCAGGGGGTCCACTGAAGCTTTCTTT; CDR3 protein: CSAMARGSTEAFF
D gene: NA; V gene: TRBV3-1/TRBV3-2; J gene: TRBJ1-2; clone size: once; CDR3 DNA: TGTGCCAGCAGCCAAGGGAGGGGAGGCTACACCTTC; CDR3 protein: CASSQGRGGYTF
D gene: TRBD2; V gene: TRBV6-4; J gene: TRBJ2-1; clone size: NA; CDR3 DNA: TGTGCCAGCAGTGGACTAGCGGGGGCGGTATTCGGGGAGCAGTTCTTC; CDR3 protein: CASSGLAGAVFGEQFF
D gene: TRBD1; V gene: TRBV20-1; J gene: TRBJ2-7; clone size: NA; CDR3 DNA: TGCAGTGCTAGGGACAGGGGAACCGTATACTTC; CDR3 protein: CSARDRGTVYF
D gene: TRBD2; V gene: TRBV23-1; J gene: TRBJ2-2; clone size: NA; CDR3 DNA: TGCGCCAGCAGCCTAGTCCTCCAACTAGCGGGGGGGCCCCCGAACACCGGGGAGCTGTTTTTT; CDR3 protein: CASSLVLQLAGGPPNTGELFF
D gene: NA; V gene: TRBV29-1; J gene: TRBJ1-1; clone size: NA; CDR3 DNA: TGCAGCGTGTCCACCACAGGCCTGGGGACTGAAGCTTTCTTT; CDR3 protein: CSVSTTGLGTEAFF
D gene: TRBD2; V gene: TRBV5-1; J gene: TRBJ2-1; clone size: NA; CDR3 DNA: TGCGCCAGCAGCTCTCTAGCGGTTGAGCAGTTCTTC; CDR3 protein: CASSSLAVEQFF
D gene: NA; V gene: TRBV19; J gene: TRBJ1-5; clone size: NA; CDR3 DNA: TGTGCCAGTAGTATTATTCAGAATAGCAATCAGCCCCAGCATTTT; CDR3 protein: CASSIIQNSNQPQHF
D gene: TRBD1; V gene: TRBV2; J gene: TRBJ1-3; clone size: few; CDR3 DNA: TGTGCCAGCAGTGTACAGGGGGCAAGCAGAAACACCATATATTTT; CDR3 protein: CASSVQGASRNTIYF
D gene: NA; V gene: TRBV3-1/TRBV3-2; J gene: TRBJ1-2; clone size: NA; CDR3 DNA: TGTGCCAGCAGCCAACCACAGGGTAACTATGGCTACACCTTC; CDR3 protein: CASSQPQGNYGYTF
D gene: TRBD1; V gene: TRBV9; J gene: TRBJ1-5; clone size: few; CDR3 DNA: TGTGCCAGCAGCGTCGACAGGGACGGACGGCAGCCCCAGCATTTT; CDR3 protein: CASSVDRDGRQPQHF
D gene: NA; V gene: TRBV5-1; J gene: TRBJ2-5; clone size: NA; CDR3 DNA: TGCGCCAGCAGCGCCGGGACTCCCAGAGAGACCCAGTACTTC; CDR3 protein: CASSAGTPRETQYF
D gene: TRBD1; V gene: TRBV7-2; J gene: TRBJ1-2; clone size: NA; CDR3 DNA: TGTGCCAGCAGCCCCAGCGATACAGGGGCCTATGGCTACACCTTC; CDR3 protein: CASSPSDTGAYGYTF
D gene: NA; V gene: TRBV7-6; J gene: TRBJ2-7; clone size: NA; CDR3 DNA: TGTGCCAGCAGCCCAACGCAGGGTGTCAAACACGAGCAGTACTTC; CDR3 protein: CASSPTQGVKHEQYF
D gene: NA; V gene: TRBV2; J gene: TRBJ1-5; clone size: NA; CDR3 DNA: TGTGCCAGCAGTTTAGGGGGAATCAATCAGCCCCAGCATTTT; CDR3 protein: CASSLGGINQPQHF
D gene: TRBD2; V gene: TRBV6-5; J gene: TRBJ2-1; clone size: NA; CDR3 DNA: TGTGCCAGCAGTTATTGGCTAGCGGTCTCCTACAATGAGCAGTTCTTC; CDR3 protein: CASSYWLAVSYNEQFF
D gene: TRBD2; V gene: TRBV3-1/TRBV3-2; J gene: TRBJ2-1; clone size: NA; CDR3 DNA: TGTGCCAGCAGCCAAGGTGAGGGTGGGACTAGGGTGTTCTTC; CDR3 protein: CASSQGEGGTRVFF
D gene: TRBD1; V gene: TRBV18; J gene: TRBJ1-2; clone size: NA; CDR3 DNA: TGTGCCAGCTCACCGGGACAGGGGGTTGGTAACTATGGCTACACCTTC; CDR3 protein: CASSPGQGVGNYGYTF
D gene: NA; V gene: TRBV7-9; J gene: TRBJ1-2; clone size: few; CDR3 DNA: TGTGCCAGCGGGCGAGGGCAGGGGAACTATGGCTACACCTTC; CDR3 protein: CASGRGQGNYGYTF
D gene: NA; V gene: TRBV6-2/TRBV6-3; J gene: TRBJ2-3; clone size: NA; CDR3 DNA: TGTGCCAGCAGTTACAAGTGGAGATCAGATACGCAGTATTTT; CDR3 protein: CASSYKWRSDTQYF
D gene: TRBD1; V gene: TRBV9; J gene: TRBJ1-3; clone size: NA; CDR3 DNA: TGTGCCAGCAGCGTGTATCACAGTACAGGGGCTGGAAACACCATATATTTT; CDR3 protein: CASSVYHSTGAGNTIYF
D gene: NA; V gene: TRBV30; J gene: TRBJ2-7; clone size: NA; CDR3 DNA: TGTGCCTGGAAGGTCGGAGAAGAGCAGTACTTC; CDR3 protein: CAWKVGEEQYF
D gene: NA; V gene: TRBV9; J gene: TRBJ2-1; clone size: NA; CDR3 DNA: TGTGCCAGCAGCGCTGGGATAGGGACAACCTACAATGAGCAGTTCTTC; CDR3 protein: CASSAGIGTTYNEQFF
D gene: TRBD1; V gene: TRBV30; J gene: TRBJ2-2; clone size: NA; CDR3 DNA: TGTGCCTGGGAAGCAGGGGGGAACACCGGGGAGCTGTTTTTT; CDR3 protein: CAWEAGGNTGELFF
D gene: TRBD2; V gene: TRBV4-2; J gene: TRBJ2-1; clone size: NA; CDR3 DNA: TGTGCCAGCAGCCAGAGTTTGCCCGGGCTAGCGGCCTACAATGAGCAGTTCTTC; CDR3 protein: CASSQSLPGLAAYNEQFF
D gene: NA; V gene: TRBV29-1; J gene: TRBJ1-1; clone size: NA; CDR3 DNA: TGCAGCGTTGTCAAGAACACTGAAGCTTTCTTT; CDR3 protein: CSVVKNTEAFF
D gene: NA; V gene: TRBV5-4; J gene: TRBJ2-1; clone size: NA; CDR3 DNA: TGTGCCAGCAGCCTAGACAGGACAACCTACAATGAGCAGTTCTTC; CDR3 protein: CASSLDRTTYNEQFF
D gene: TRBD2; V gene: TRBV28; J gene: TRBJ2-3; clone size: NA; CDR3 DNA: TGTGCCAGCAGTTTGGGTTCGGGGGGGACGCAGTATTTT; CDR3 protein: CASSLGSGGTQYF